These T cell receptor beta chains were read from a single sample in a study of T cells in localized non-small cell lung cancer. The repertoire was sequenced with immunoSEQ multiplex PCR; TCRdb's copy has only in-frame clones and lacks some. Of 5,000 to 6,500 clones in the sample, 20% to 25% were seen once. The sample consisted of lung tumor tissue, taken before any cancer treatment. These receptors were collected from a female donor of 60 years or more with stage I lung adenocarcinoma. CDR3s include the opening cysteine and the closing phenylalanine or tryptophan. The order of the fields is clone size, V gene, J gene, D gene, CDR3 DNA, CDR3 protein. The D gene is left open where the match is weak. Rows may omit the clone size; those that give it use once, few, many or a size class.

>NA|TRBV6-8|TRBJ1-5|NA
TGTGCCGGTGGACAGAGATTTTTGCCCCAGCATTTT
CAGGQRFLPQHF
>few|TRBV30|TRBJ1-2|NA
TGTGCCTGGAGGGTAGCGAAGACAGGCAACTATGGCTACACCTTC
CAWRVAKTGNYGYTF
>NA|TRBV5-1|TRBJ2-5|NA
TGCGCCAGCAGCCTGGGCGTCGGACAGCAAGAGACCCAGTACTTC
CASSLGVGQQETQYF
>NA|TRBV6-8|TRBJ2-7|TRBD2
TGTGCCAGCAGTGGGACTAGCGGGAGTATTTCCTACGAGCAGTACTTC
CASSGTSGSISYEQYF
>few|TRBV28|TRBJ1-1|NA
TGTGCCAGCAGTTGGGGTTTGGGGACTGAAGCTTTCTTT
CASSWGLGTEAFF
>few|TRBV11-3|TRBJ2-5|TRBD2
TGTGCCAGCACCATCCTTGAGGGAGGGCCGCCGACCCAGTACTTC
CASTILEGGPPTQYF
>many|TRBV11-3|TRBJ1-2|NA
TGTGCCAGCAGCCAATCCGAGACTTCTAACTATGGCTACACCTTC
CASSQSETSNYGYTF
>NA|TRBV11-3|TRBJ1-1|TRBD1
TGTGCCAGCAGCGCTCACAGGGGCGGCACTGAAGCTTTCTTT
CASSAHRGGTEAFF
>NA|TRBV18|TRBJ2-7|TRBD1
TGTGCCAGCTCGACGAGGGGACAGGGGACCTACGAGCAGTACTTC
CASSTRGQGTYEQYF
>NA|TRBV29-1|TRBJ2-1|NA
TGCAGCGTTGCTGACGGGTACAATGAGCAGTTCTTC
CSVADGYNEQFF
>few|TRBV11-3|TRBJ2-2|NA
TGTGCCAGCAGCAACATTGGAGGGGATCGCACCGGGGAGCTGTTTTTT
CASSNIGGDRTGELFF
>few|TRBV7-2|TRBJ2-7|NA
TGTGCCAGCAGCCAAGACCGGGACTACGAGCAGTACTTC
CASSQDRDYEQYF
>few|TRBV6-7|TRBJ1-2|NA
TGTGCCAGCAGTTACCCCTCGGGAGACAACTATGGCTACACCTTC
CASSYPSGDNYGYTF
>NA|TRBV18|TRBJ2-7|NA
TGTGCCAGCTCACCGGGTAGCGACTCCTACGAGCAGTACTTC
CASSPGSDSYEQYF
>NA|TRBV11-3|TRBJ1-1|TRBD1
TGTGCCAGCAGCCCGTGGGAGGGGGCATGGAACACTGAAGCTTTCTTT
CASSPWEGAWNTEAFF
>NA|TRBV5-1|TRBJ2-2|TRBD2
TGCGCCAGCAGCTCCCCACCGATCTCGGGACTAGGGCGTGTAGTCGCCGGGGAGCTGTTTTTT
CASSSPPISGLGRVVAGELFF
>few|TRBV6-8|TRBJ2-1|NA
TGTGCCAGCAGTTTGATAAATTGGGGTTCCTACAATGAGCAGTTCTTC
CASSLINWGSYNEQFF
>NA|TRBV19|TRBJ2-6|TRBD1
TGTGCCAGTAGCGAGCAGGGGGCTATTGGGGCCAACGTCCTGACTTTC
CASSEQGAIGANVLTF
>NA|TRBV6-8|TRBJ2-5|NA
TGTGCCAGCAGTCAGGGGGAGGCCTACCAAGAGACCCAGTACTTC
CASSQGEAYQETQYF
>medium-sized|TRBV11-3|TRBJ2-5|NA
TGTGCCAGCAGCTCCGAAATAGCGGCCTGGGACCAGTACTTC
CASSSEIAAWDQYF
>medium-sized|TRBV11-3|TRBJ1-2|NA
TGTGCCAGCAGCTTCGCCCTCAGGGGACCTCAGGAGGGCTACACCTTC
CASSFALRGPQEGYTF
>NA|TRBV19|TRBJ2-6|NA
TGTGCCAGTTCCTTATCTGGGGCCAACGTCCTGACTTTC
CASSLSGANVLTF
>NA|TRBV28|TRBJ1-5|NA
TGTGCCAGCAGTTCGGGGGGATTTTTCGGTCAGCCCCAGCATTTT
CASSSGGFFGQPQHF
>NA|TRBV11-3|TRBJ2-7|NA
TGTGCCAGCAGCGAGTACGGGACGGCTTCCTACGAGCAGTACTTC
CASSEYGTASYEQYF
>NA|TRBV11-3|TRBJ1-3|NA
TGTGCCAGCAGCTCCAAGACAGGACGCTCTGGAAACACCATATATTTT
CASSSKTGRSGNTIYF
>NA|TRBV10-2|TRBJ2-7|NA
TGCGCCAGCAGCGAGTACAGCACCACCTCCTACGAGCAGTACTTC
CASSEYSTTSYEQYF
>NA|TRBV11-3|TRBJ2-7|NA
TGTGCCAGCAGCCCTGGCGGGGCAGATTACTACGAGCAGTACTTC
CASSPGGADYYEQYF
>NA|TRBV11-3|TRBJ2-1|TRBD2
TGTGCCAGCAGCCCCCGGACTAGCGGGAGGGCCGCAGTCCAGTTCTTC
CASSPRTSGRAAVQFF
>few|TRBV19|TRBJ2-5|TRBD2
TGTGCCAGTACCCGGGGCCCAGCGGGAGGGTCGGAGACCCAGTACTTC
CASTRGPAGGSETQYF